One sample yielded the 16 T cell receptor beta chains listed below, sequenced in a study of identical twins. TCRdb independently ran MiXCR on the 5' RACE reads; one entry per CDR3 protein. The sample shows more than 200,000 distinct CDR3 sequences, around 15% of them seen only once. Sequences were obtained from memory (CD45RO+) T cells sorted from blood. These receptors originate from a woman in her late teens or twenties in good health.

This rearrangement joins TRBV6-2 or TRBV6-3 to TRBJ2-7; D is unresolved. Germline-derived CDR1 and CDR2 are MNHEY and SVGEGT. This CDR3 is 12 amino acids long. The V end lost 2 bases, the J end lost 6 bases, and 8 bases lay between the germline ends. The CDR3 region is CASSYLQREQYF. The CDR3 coding sequence is TGTGCCAGCAGTTACCTGCAACGCGAGCAGTACTTC.

A few counts support this clonotype. The CDR3 DNA follows: TGTGCCAGCAGCGCAGGAATGAACACTGAAGCTTTCTTT. Amino acid sequence: CASSAGMNTEAFF. The chain couples TRBV7-9 to TRBJ1-1, with D hard to call. The germline gives CDR1 SEHNR, CDR2 FQNEAQ (reference sequence). Trimming cost V 5 bases and J 0 bases, with 7 bases left between them. This CDR3 region has 13 residues.

J is TRBJ2-1 and V is TRBV5-1, with D maybe TRBD2 (6 bases). The CDR3 sequence is 14 residues long. Germline CDR1 reads SGHRS; CDR2 reads YFSETQ. Trimming took 5 bases from V and 5 from J, leaving 14 bases between them. CDR3 protein: CASRVWTINNEQFF. The CDR3 DNA reads as TGCGCCAGCAGGGTGTGGACTATTAACAATGAGCAGTTCTTC.

V and J are TRBV2 and TRBJ2-2, with D unresolved. CDR1 SNHLY and CDR2 FYNNEI come from the germline V gene. Trimming stripped 2 bases from V and 6 bases from J, with 4 bases between. There are 12 residues in the CDR3. In DNA form, the CDR3 reads TGTGCCAGCAGTGAAAACTCCGGGGAGCTGTTTTTT. This gives the protein CASSENSGELFF.

The V gene is TRBV12-5, the J gene TRBJ2-5, with D unresolved. V was clipped by 6 bases and J by 3 bases, with 14 bases between them. The CDR3 spans 14 residues. Germline lookup yields CDR1 LGHNT and CDR2 FRNRAP. The CDR3 DNA follows: TGTGCTAGTGGCCTTGGGTCAATCGAAGAGACCCAGTACTTC. Translation gives CASGLGSIEETQYF.

This clonotype has just one count. This chain joins TRBV7-3 and TRBJ2-6; weak D call: TRBD2 (7 bases). Germline CDR1 and CDR2: SGHTA and FQGTGA. The CDR3 is made up of 15 amino acids. The ends were cut back, 4 bases at V and 2 bases at J, with 9 bases in the middle. The CDR3 coding sequence is TGTGCCAGCAGCTGGGGGGGCGCTGGGGCCAACGTCCTGACTTTC. It encodes CASSWGGAGANVLTF.

This clonotype was counted only a few times. The chain joins TRBV11-3 to TRBJ2-1, with 14 positions matching TRBD2. This CDR3 has 14 residues. Losses at the gene ends were 5 bases for V and 14 bases for J; bases not matched to a gene: 8. The germline gives CDR1 SGHNT, CDR2 YENEEA. CDR3 nucleotide sequence: TGTGCCAGCAGCCCCGGGACTAGCGGGGGTTTGGAGTTCTTC. The encoded protein is CASSPGTSGGLEFF.

This clonotype was counted between two and nine times. The chain employs TRBV6-5 and TRBJ1-4; the D gene is possibly TRBD1 (5 bases). V was clipped by 2 bases and J by 7 bases, with 8 bases between them. The germline V gene has CDR1 MNHEY and CDR2 SVGAGI. The CDR3 has 13 amino acids. The CDR3 reads CASSYGGSEKLFF. In DNA form, the CDR3 reads TGTGCCAGCAGTTACGGGGGGAGTGAAAAACTGTTTTTT.

V and J are TRBV7-8 and TRBJ2-3; maybe TRBD2 (5 bases). V was trimmed by 2 bases and J by 5 bases, leaving 14 bases between them. Looked up from germline, CDR1 is SGHVS and CDR2 is FQNEAQ. CDR3 length equals 15 residues. In nucleotides, the CDR3 is TGTGCCAGCAGCTTAATAGTGGCTGCGGGAGATACGCAGTATTTT. The encoded protein is CASSLIVAAGDTQYF.

The chain links TRBV18 to TRBJ2-3; 8 bases fit TRBD2. The CDR3 is made up of 16 amino acids. Trimming cost V 0 bases and J 2 bases; bases outside gene matches: 4. Germline V gene data show CDR1 as KGHSH and CDR2 as LQKENI. The CDR3 DNA sequence: TGTGCCAGCTCACCACCGAGCGGGAGTACCACAGATACGCAGTATTTT. This codes for CASSPPSGSTTDTQYF.

The chain couples TRBV20-1 to TRBJ2-7, with 14 positions matching TRBD2. Trimming removed 1 base from V and 5 bases from J; junction bases left unmatched: 13. The CDR3 is 18 residues long. Germline V gene data show CDR1 as DFQATT and CDR2 as SNEGSKA (reference sequence). CDR3 sequence reads: CSARALGTSGRSGDEQYF. In nucleotides, the CDR3 is TGCAGTGCTAGAGCCCTCGGGACTAGCGGGAGATCGGGCGACGAGCAGTACTTC.

This chain connects TRBV5-6 to TRBJ2-1; D call uncertain. This CDR3 spans 15 amino acids. Per the germline V gene, CDR1 is SGHDT and CDR2 is YYEEEE. The V end lost 0 bases, the J end lost 0 bases, and 7 bases lay between the germline ends. In DNA form, the CDR3 reads TGTGCCAGCAGCTTGGAACCCGACTCCTACAATGAGCAGTTCTTC. Its protein is CASSLEPDSYNEQFF.

The chain uses TRBV6-1 and TRBJ1-3, with no clear D. The CDR3 spans 15 residues. The V gene lost 2 bases and the J gene lost 4 bases, with 12 bases spanning the gap. In germline, CDR1 is MNHNS, CDR2 SASEGT. CDR3 residues: CASSEIQGPGNTIYF. The DNA of the CDR3 is TGTGCCAGCAGTGAAATTCAAGGGCCCGGAAACACCATATATTTT.

The rearrangement links TRBV27 to TRBJ2-7; D call uncertain. The CDR3 is made up of 14 amino acids. V shed 5 bases and J shed 0 bases, with 11 bases lying between them. The germline CDR1 and CDR2 sequences are MNHEY and SMNVEV (reference sequence). The CDR3 region is CASSPQIFSYEQYF. The CDR3 coding sequence is TGTGCCAGCAGTCCACAGATTTTCTCCTACGAGCAGTACTTC.

This chain connects TRBV30 to TRBJ2-1, with D possibly being TRBD1 (6 bases). The V end lost 0 bases, the J end lost 9 bases, and 9 bases lay between the germline ends. Looked up from germline, CDR1 is GTSNPN and CDR2 is SVGIG (reference sequence). There are 12 residues in the CDR3. CDR3 in amino acids: CAWSVQGVEQFF. The CDR3 nucleotides are TGTGCCTGGAGTGTACAGGGAGTTGAGCAGTTCTTC. The full variable domain, in which reference TRBV30 and TRBJ2-1 provide the parts outside the CDR3, is SQTIHQWPATLVQPVGSPLSLECTVEGTSNPNLYWYRQAAGRGLQLLFYSVGIGQISSEVPQNLSASRPQDRQFILSSKKLLLSDSGFYLCAWSVQGVEQFFGPGTRLTVL.

This chain links TRBV29-1 with TRBJ2-7, with unresolved D. The germline V and J ends were trimmed by 3 bases and 6 bases, with 15 bases remaining between them. This CDR3 comprises 13 residues. Germline V CDR1 and CDR2: SQVTM, ANQGSEA. The CDR3 reads CSVDSAARGEQYF. CDR3 nucleotides: TGCAGCGTTGACTCGGCAGCCCGCGGCGAGCAGTACTTC.